The subject of this entry is one T cell receptor beta chain. CDR1 SGHRS and CDR2 YFSETQ come from the germline V gene. The CDR3 runs 15 residues. Trimming at V came to 6 bases and at J to 2 bases, leaving 10 bases not matched to a gene. This sample was included in a study of cytomegalovirus exposure and HLA in healthy donors. PCR primers comprised 60 Vbeta and 13 Jbeta primers. TCRdb's copy holds only in-frame clones and misses some; the assay was immunoSEQ multiplex PCR. The sample holds 95,000 to 100,000 clones, 70% to 80% seen once. The receptor's source is a female donor in good health and CMV-seronegative. This rearrangement joins TRBV5-1 to TRBJ2-5; 7 bases map to TRBD2. Source material: PBMCs. This CDR3 is CASKLSAGSQETQYF. DNA of the CDR3: TGCGCCAGCAAGCTCTCAGCGGGGTCTCAAGAGACCCAGTACTTC.